Sequencing of this T cell receptor (beta chain) was carried out in a study of blood T cell repertoires in COVID-19. The assay was immunoSEQ multiplex PCR, and TCRdb's table has in-frame clones only and misses some. The table shows hundreds of thousands of clones, with around 90% occurring only once. The germline V and J ends were trimmed by 6 bases and 2 bases, with 15 bases remaining between them. Germline CDR1 is LGHNT and CDR2 is FRNRAP. This CDR3 comprises 15 residues. The TCR originated in a woman aged 18-30 years with acute or convalescent COVID-19. J is TRBJ2-3 and V is TRBV12-5, with D perhaps TRBD2 (7 bases). Material: peripheral blood. This CDR3 reads CASGPGGLVTDTQYF. In DNA, the CDR3 is TGTGCTAGTGGCCCCGGGGGGCTAGTCACAGATACGCAGTATTTT.